Following are 27 T cell receptor beta chains from one sample sequenced in a study of blood T cell repertoires in COVID-19. Clones were sequenced by immunoSEQ multiplex PCR, and TCRdb holds only the in-frame ones, with some missing. The sample holds 150,000 to 200,000 clones, about 86% seen once. Sequenced: peripheral blood. The receptors shown here come from a man younger than 35 with active or convalescent COVID-19.

V gene TRBV7-9 combines with J gene TRBJ1-1, with D unclear. The germline V and J ends were trimmed by 3 bases and 1 base, with 12 bases remaining between them. In germline, CDR1 is SEHNR, CDR2 FQNEAQ (reference sequence). CDR3 size: 15 residues. The CDR3 DNA sequence: TGTGCCAGCAGCTTGGAGGGAAAACCGAACACTGAAGCTTTCTTT. The encoded protein is CASSLEGKPNTEAFF. The whole variable domain, filled in from reference TRBV7-9 and TRBJ1-1, reads DTGVSQNPRHKITKRGQNVTFRCDPISEHNRLYWYRQTLGQGPEFLTYFQNEAQLEKSRLLSDRFSAERPKGSFSTLEIQRTEQGDSAMYLCASSLEGKPNTEAFFGQGTRLTVV.

This clone was observed once. The V and J genes are TRBV30 and TRBJ1-5; 7 bases are a match to TRBD1. The CDR3 has 15 amino acids. Trimming cost V 3 bases and J 0 bases; bases outside gene matches: 5. Germline V CDR1 and CDR2: GTSNPN, SVGIG (reference sequence). The CDR3 DNA sequence: TGTGCCTGGAGCCGGGACAGTAATAGCAATCAGCCCCAGCATTTT. This codes for CAWSRDSNSNQPQHF.

The J gene is TRBJ2-1, the V gene TRBV4-3; tentative D call: TRBD2 (6 bases). The length of the CDR3 is 16 residues. Trimming took 0 bases from V and 2 from J, leaving 11 bases between them. CDR1 and CDR2 from the germline V gene are LGHNA and YSLEER. The CDR3 protein is CASSQDLTGAYNEQFF. As DNA, the CDR3 is TGCGCCAGCAGCCAAGATCTAACGGGAGCCTACAATGAGCAGTTCTTC.

This chain connects TRBV6-5 to TRBJ1-1, with 7 bases matching TRBD1. The CDR3 runs 13 residues. CDR1 is MNHEY, CDR2 SVGAGI, per germline. V was clipped by 8 bases and J by 1 base; unmatched bases: 4. The CDR3 here is CASRGQANTEAFF. The CDR3 DNA reads TGTGCCAGCCGCGGACAGGCGAACACTGAAGCTTTCTTT.

The genes are TRBV6-5 and TRBJ2-1, with unresolved D. V was pared by 2 bases and J by 0 bases, with 5 bases between. The V gene's germline CDR1 is MNHEY and CDR2 SVGAGI. The CDR3 loop spans 14 amino acids. In DNA form, the CDR3 reads TGTGCCAGCAGTTACGAGAGCTCCTACAATGAGCAGTTCTTC. This gives the protein CASSYESSYNEQFF.

The chain combines TRBV3-1 (or the pseudogene TRBV3-2) with TRBJ2-7; 7 nucleotides agree with TRBD1. CDR3 size: 13 residues. The J segment lost 0 bases and the V segment lost 5 bases, leaving 1 base of the junction unmatched. Germline-derived CDR1 and CDR2 are LGHDT and YNNKEL (reference sequence). The chain's CDR3 is CASSWTGSYEQYV. CDR3 coding DNA: TGTGCCAGCAGCTGGACAGGCTCCTACGAGCAGTACGTC.

The rearrangement links TRBV19 to TRBJ2-1; 11 bases align to TRBD1. This CDR3 contains 15 residues. With 8 bases clipped from V and 10 bases from J, the junction kept 13 bases outside the gene matches. Germline V gene sequence: CDR1 LNHDA, CDR2 SQIVND (reference sequence). The chain's CDR3 is CASGTGTGGFGEQFF. In nucleotides, the CDR3 is TGTGCCAGTGGGACCGGGACAGGGGGTTTTGGGGAGCAGTTCTTC. Full variable domain (remainder filled in from reference TRBV19 and TRBJ2-1): DGGITQSPKYLFRKEGQNVTLSCEQNLNHDAMYWYRQDPGQGLRLIYYSQIVNDFQKGDIAEGYSVSREKKESFPLTVTSAQKNPTAFYLCASGTGTGGFGEQFFGPGTRLTVL.

This rearrangement joins TRBV6-5 to TRBJ2-6, with no clear D. The CDR3 spans 12 residues. The V end lost 0 bases, the J end lost 12 bases, and 6 bases lay between the germline ends. The germline V gene encodes CDR1 MNHEY and CDR2 SVGAGI. The CDR3 DNA sequence: TGTGCCAGCAGTTACTCGACGGGCGTCCTGACTTTC. Amino acids: CASSYSTGVLTF.

The chain couples TRBV5-6 to TRBJ1-2; unclear D gene. V shed 0 bases and J shed 8 bases, with 11 bases lying between them. The CDR3 runs to 13 residues. The germline CDR1 and CDR2 sequences are SGHDT and YYEEEE. CDR3 in amino acids: CASSLASIVGYTF. The CDR3 DNA is TGTGCCAGCAGCTTGGCCAGTATCGTCGGCTACACCTTC.

This chain uses TRBV7-9 with TRBJ2-3, with 7 bases identical to TRBD1. The germline V gene encodes CDR1 SEHNR and CDR2 FQNEAQ (reference sequence). The CDR3 loop spans 14 amino acids. J lost 5 bases, V lost 5 bases, and 7 bases had no gene match. CDR3 region: CASSPRDSLDTQYF. CDR3 in DNA: TGTGCCAGCAGCCCCAGGGACAGTCTAGATACGCAGTATTTT.

This clone was seen a single time. The V call is TRBV24-1, the J call TRBJ2-1, with 7 bases identical to TRBD2. CDR1 is KGHDR and CDR2 is SFDVKD in the germline V gene. CDR3 length equals 15 residues. With V trimmed by 4 bases and J by 0 bases, 2 bases remained unmatched. This chain's CDR3 is CATSEGRASYNEQFF. The CDR3 DNA is TGTGCCACCAGTGAGGGGAGGGCCTCCTACAATGAGCAGTTCTTC.

The genes are TRBV2 and TRBJ2-3; D is undetermined. Germline V CDR1 and CDR2: SNHLY, FYNNEI. Trimming stripped 6 bases from V and 1 base from J, with 14 bases between. The CDR3 contains 15 residues. In DNA, the CDR3 is TGTGCCAGCAGGGGTGGGCCCCCGGGCACAGATACGCAGTATTTT. Its translation is CASRGGPPGTDTQYF.

This clone appeared a single time. V is TRBV5-4 and J is TRBJ1-2; a possible D gene is TRBD1 (6 bases). Trimming shortened V by 5 bases and J by 7 bases, and 18 bases separated the two germline ends. Per germline, CDR1 SGHNT and CDR2 YYREEE (reference sequence). The CDR3 length is 14 residues. In DNA, the CDR3 is TGTGCCAGCAGGCGCTCCGCAGGGGAAGTTGGCTACACCTTC. Protein sequence: CASRRSAGEVGYTF.

The V gene is TRBV5-1, the J gene TRBJ2-3, with TRBD2 matching over 11 bases. With V trimmed by 3 bases and J by 2 bases, 8 bases remained unmatched. The CDR3 has 17 residues. The germline gives CDR1 SGHRS, CDR2 YFSETQ. CDR3 protein: CASSSGLAGTFTDTQYF. For the CDR3, the DNA is TGCGCCAGCAGCTCCGGACTAGCGGGCACCTTCACAGATACGCAGTATTTT.

This clone was observed a few times. This sequence joins TRBV2 and TRBJ2-7, with D possibly being TRBD2 (6 bases). The CDR3 is 14 residues long. Germline V CDR1 and CDR2: SNHLY, FYNNEI. The V end was cut by 6 bases, the J end by 6 bases, with 18 bases between. The CDR3 DNA is TGTGCCAGCAGATCCCCGCGACTAGGGTTCGAGCAGTACTTC. Amino acids: CASRSPRLGFEQYF.

This sequence joins TRBV4-1 and TRBJ1-1; D is possibly TRBD1 (6 bases). V was pared by 0 bases and J by 5 bases, with 25 bases between. The CDR3 contains 19 residues. Germline V gene data show CDR1 as MGHRA and CDR2 as YSYEKL. CDR3 protein: CASSQDFGGGLSQWTEAFF. The CDR3 nucleotides read TGCGCCAGCAGCCAAGATTTTGGTGGGGGCCTCTCTCAGTGGACTGAAGCTTTCTTT.

CDR3 bases: TGTGCCAGCAGCTTACGCAGAGCGGGAGCATTAAATGAGCAGTTCTTC. This sequence encodes CASSLRRAGALNEQFF. This chain connects TRBV11-2 to TRBJ2-1; 8 bases are a match to TRBD2. The CDR3 has 16 residues. The germline V gene has CDR1 SGHAT and CDR2 FQNNGV. Trimming at V came to 2 bases and at J to 7 bases, leaving 10 bases not matched to a gene.

The rearrangement joins TRBV18 to TRBJ2-1; 11 nucleotides align to TRBD2. CDR1 KGHSH and CDR2 LQKENI come from the germline V gene. V shed 3 bases, J shed 5 bases, and the junction held 6 bases outside the gene matches. The CDR3 totals 16 residues. The CDR3 sequence: CASSPDTSGGHNEQFF. CDR3 DNA sequence: TGTGCCAGCTCACCTGACACTAGCGGGGGACACAATGAGCAGTTCTTC. Variable domain in full (rest from reference TRBV18 and TRBJ2-1): NAGVMQNPRHLVRRRGQEARLRCSPMKGHSHVYWYRQLPEEGLKFMVYLQKENIIDESGMPKERFSAEFPKEGPSILRIQQVVRGDSAAYFCASSPDTSGGHNEQFFGPGTRLTVL.

The J gene is TRBJ2-1, the V gene TRBV24-1; D perhaps matches TRBD2 (6 bases). Trimming removed 1 base from V and 15 bases from J, with 12 bases in between. Germline V gives CDR1 KGHDR, CDR2 SFDVKD. This CDR3 is 12 amino acids long. This CDR3 reads CATSDFLRGVFF. CDR3 sequence (DNA): TGTGCCACCAGTGATTTTCTGCGGGGCGTGTTCTTC.

The gene calls are TRBV9 and TRBJ2-1; TRBD2 matches 11 bases. The CDR3 consists of 16 residues. The germline CDR1 and CDR2 sequences are SGDLS and YYNGEE. V lost 4 bases, J lost 7 bases, and 10 bases stayed unmatched. CDR3 in amino acids: CASSYGGWTSGNEQFF. CDR3 nucleotides: TGTGCCAGCAGCTACGGGGGGTGGACTAGCGGGAATGAGCAGTTCTTC.

The chain links TRBV19 to TRBJ1-1; no reliable D call. CDR3 length: 13 amino acids. The ends were cut back, 5 bases at V and 6 bases at J, with 13 bases in the middle. Germline V CDR1 and CDR2: LNHDA, SQIVND (reference sequence). This CDR3 is CASSGLEKSEAFF. The CDR3 nucleotides are TGTGCCAGTAGTGGTCTTGAGAAGTCTGAAGCTTTCTTT.

This rearrangement joins TRBV19 to TRBJ1-5, with D possibly being TRBD1 (6 bases). Germline CDR1 reads LNHDA; CDR2 reads SQIVND (reference sequence). V shed 5 bases and J shed 9 bases, with 23 bases lying between them. The CDR3 covers 16 residues. The CDR3 sequence: CASSAERTVTVGPQHF. CDR3 DNA: TGTGCCAGTAGTGCGGAAAGGACAGTCACGGTGGGGCCCCAGCATTTT.

Points on this clone: Within the sample, other DNA sequences also encode this same CDR3. This chain uses TRBV5-1 with TRBJ2-7; D perhaps matches TRBD2 (6 bases). Trimming cost V 5 bases and J 4 bases, with 13 bases left between them. This CDR3 is 13 amino acids long. Germline V lookup: CDR1 SGHRS, CDR2 YFSETQ. DNA for the CDR3: TGCGCCAGCAGTACCGGAGGGTCTTACGAGCAGTACTTC. Encoded protein: CASSTGGSYEQYF.

The V gene is TRBV2, the J gene TRBJ1-5, with 7 bases fitting TRBD1. The CDR3 has 19 residues. J gave up 0 bases and V 1 base, and 12 bases lay outside the gene matches. Germline V gene data show CDR1 as SNHLY and CDR2 as FYNNEI. The CDR3 here is CASSEGAPGTVDSNQPQHF. As DNA, the CDR3 is TGTGCCAGCAGTGAAGGGGCTCCCGGGACAGTAGATAGCAATCAGCCCCAGCATTTT.

The gene calls are TRBV9 and TRBJ1-2; 8 nucleotides agree with TRBD1. Per the germline V gene, CDR1 is SGDLS and CDR2 is YYNGEE. Trimming removed 3 bases from V and 8 bases from J; junction bases left unmatched: 12. The CDR3 loop spans 15 amino acids. CDR3 in amino acids: CASSGKTGESLGYTF. The CDR3 DNA reads TGTGCCAGCAGCGGGAAGACAGGGGAGAGTTTAGGCTACACCTTC.

The rearrangement joins TRBV27 to TRBJ1-1; the match to TRBD1 covers 11 bases. The CDR3 consists of 15 residues. Trimming cost V 5 bases and J 5 bases; bases outside gene matches: 7. Germline V gene sequence: CDR1 MNHEY, CDR2 SMNVEV (reference sequence). The CDR3 bases are TGTGCCAGCAGTCCTGGACAGGGGGCGTGGACTGAAGCTTTCTTT. Its translation is CASSPGQGAWTEAFF.

For the CDR3, the DNA is TGTGCCAGCGGGACAGCCGATCATCAGCCCCAGCATTTT. Translated: CASGTADHQPQHF. The chain employs TRBV12-3 or TRBV12-4 and TRBJ1-5; TRBD1 matches 7 bases. This CDR3 contains 13 residues. V was clipped by 8 bases and J by 5 bases; unmatched bases: 6.